This TCR beta chain was identified during a study of T cell responses to AZD1222 COVID-19 vaccine. Study-wide findings and caveats: Sampled repertoires all dated from after the peak T cell response. Of spike-specific TCRs, nearly half reportedly target regions left unmutated in variants.

Remarks on this clone: Its antigen is still unknown.

Profiling relied on immunoSEQ multiplex PCR, and the TCRdb table lists in-frame clones only, not all of them. The sample carries 150,000 to 190,000 clones, about nine tenths recorded once. The CDR3 is 16 amino acids. V was clipped by 0 bases and J by 5 bases, with 16 bases between them. Germline V lookup: CDR1 MNHNS, CDR2 SASEGT. This chain joins TRBV6-1 and TRBJ2-5, with D possibly being TRBD2 (5 bases). The material was peripheral blood, obtained 28 days after the second AZD1222 dose. The TCR comes from an adult who received the AZD1222 COVID-19 vaccine. The CDR3 DNA sequence: TGTGCCAGCAGTGAAGCAAGAGGGCCCTCGACGGAGACCCAGTACTTC. Protein: CASSEARGPSTETQYF.